This T cell receptor (beta chain) was profiled in a study of identical twins. Overall study results and limits: Not following the same donors, the study drew its conclusions from cross-sectional statistical analysis. Weaker excess sharing between twins was seen in beta out-of-frame sequences.

Many counts were recorded for this clonotype. Its target is unknown. Per germline, CDR1 SQVTM and CDR2 ANQGSEA. V shed 8 bases and J 2 bases; nucleotides not matched to a gene: 9. The CDR3 is 15 residues long. A universal primer site arose from template switching, and cDNA bore unique molecular identifiers. TCRdb re-analysed the 5' RACE reads in MiXCR, keeping a single row per CDR3 protein. Of 300,000 to 400,000 distinct CDR3 sequences listed, about 12% are singletons. The same specimen was also included in a second study, on yellow fever vaccine responses in identical twins.

This TCR was sampled from a young woman in good health. This chain uses TRBV29-1 with TRBJ2-1, with TRBD2 identical over 10 bases. Sequenced sample: CD8+ T cells sorted from blood. The CDR3 coding sequence is TGCAGCTTCGGACTAGCGGAGTCCGCCTACAATGAGCAGTTCTTC. This translates into CSFGLAESAYNEQFF.